These 25 T cell receptor beta chains share one sample of origin, sequenced in a study of T cell clones after liver transplantation. Profiled with immunoSEQ multiplex PCR; TCRdb holds only in-frame clones, not every one. The repertoire includes around 9,100 clones, approximately 79% of them detected once, and 15% to 20% sits in the top ten. The sample consisted of CD8+ T cells from blood, taken before liver transplant. Receptors originate from a human donor who received a liver transplant.

This clone was observed once. The chain recombines TRBV27 with TRBJ1-3; the D is unclear. Deletions cut 1 base from V and 2 bases from J, with 15 bases between. This CDR3 region has 17 residues. Germline loops: CDR1 MNHEY, CDR2 SMNVEV (reference sequence). As DNA, the CDR3 is TGTGCCAGCAGTTTATTGGGTCCCATCGAACCTGGAAACACCATATATTTT. Translated: CASSLLGPIEPGNTIYF.

V and J are TRBV27 and TRBJ1-1, with D possibly being TRBD1 (6 bases). V was shortened by 5 bases and J by 2 bases, with 12 bases between the two germline ends. Looked up from germline, CDR1 is MNHEY and CDR2 is SMNVEV (reference sequence). This CDR3 is built from 14 residues. The CDR3 loop is CASSTGTRNTEAFF. Written as DNA, the CDR3 is TGTGCCAGCAGTACGGGGACAAGAAACACTGAAGCTTTCTTT.

The V gene is TRBV19, the J gene TRBJ2-5, with TRBD1 matching over 7 bases. The CDR3 runs to 15 residues. Germline V gene sequence: CDR1 LNHDA, CDR2 SQIVND (reference sequence). V shed 5 bases and J 0 bases; nucleotides not matched to a gene: 6. The CDR3 DNA is TGTGCCAGTAGTTTAACAGGGGCGAACCAAGAGACCCAGTACTTC. Translated, it gives CASSLTGANQETQYF.

This clone was detected a few times. The chain uses TRBV27 and TRBJ1-4; D possibly corresponds to TRBD1 (5 bases). This CDR3 comprises 14 residues. Germline V lookup: CDR1 MNHEY, CDR2 SMNVEV (reference sequence). With 5 bases removed from V and 8 bases from J, the gap between germline ends came to 15 bases. CDR3 region: CASSPGTLGEKLFF. In DNA, the CDR3 is TGTGCCAGCAGTCCCGGGACCCTGGGGGAAAAACTGTTTTTT.

The chain carries TRBV9 and TRBJ2-1, with a weak D call TRBD2 (6 bases). CDR3 size: 15 residues. Trimming took off 0 bases at V and 4 bases at J, with 11 bases between the two ends. Germline V gives CDR1 SGDLS, CDR2 YYNGEE. CDR3 in amino acids: CASSVGGEEYNEQFF. Here the CDR3 DNA reads TGTGCCAGCAGCGTAGGCGGGGAAGAATACAATGAGCAGTTCTTC.

The J gene is TRBJ1-6, the V gene TRBV27, with TRBD1 identical over 8 bases. Per the germline V gene, CDR1 is MNHEY and CDR2 is SMNVEV (reference sequence). This CDR3 is 14 amino acids long. V was pared by 5 bases and J by 3 bases, with 0 bases of the junction left unmatched. Written as DNA, the CDR3 is TGTGCCAGCAGTACAGGGGGCTATAATTCACCCCTCCACTTT. Protein sequence: CASSTGGYNSPLHF.

The gene calls are TRBV5-4 and TRBJ2-1, with no clear D. The CDR3 length is 13 residues. Trimming stripped 3 bases from V and 5 bases from J, with 9 bases between. Germline V lookup: CDR1 SGHNT, CDR2 YYREEE (reference sequence). CDR3 sequence: CASSSDNDNEQFF. CDR3 bases: TGTGCCAGCAGCTCTGATAACGACAATGAGCAGTTCTTC.

V usage is TRBV15 and J usage is TRBJ2-1; 8 bases align to TRBD2. CDR1 is LNHNV and CDR2 is YYDKDF in the germline V gene (reference sequence). This CDR3 has 11 amino acids. V shed 10 bases, J shed 6 bases, and the junction held 2 bases outside the gene matches. CDR3 DNA sequence: TGTGCCATCGGGAGGGGCAATGAGCAGTTCTTC. Its protein is CAIGRGNEQFF.

This clone has more than one count but fewer than ten. The V gene is TRBV27, the J gene TRBJ2-7, with no clear D. There are 15 residues in the CDR3. V lost 3 bases, J lost 2 bases, and 14 bases lay in between. Germline values: CDR1 MNHEY, CDR2 SMNVEV (reference sequence). The CDR3 region has the DNA TGTGCCAGCAGTTTTCAGGTCCCTCGACCCTACGAGCAGTACTTC. This codes for CASSFQVPRPYEQYF.

V usage is TRBV6-4 and J usage is TRBJ2-3; maybe TRBD2 (5 bases). Between the trimmed V and J ends, which lost 0 bases and 5 bases, there was a span of 15 bases. The CDR3 is made up of 16 amino acids. CDR1 is MRHNA, CDR2 SNTAGT, per germline. The CDR3, as DNA: TGTGCCAGCAGTGACTCGATCTGGGCGGGCCAAGATACGCAGTATTTT. Translated: CASSDSIWAGQDTQYF.

J is TRBJ1-1 and V is TRBV5-4; 7 bases line up with TRBD1. V lost 4 bases, J lost 11 bases, and 5 bases stayed unmatched. This CDR3 is built from 11 residues. The V gene's germline CDR1 is SGHNT and CDR2 YYREEE (reference sequence). In DNA, the CDR3 is TGTGCCAGCAGCCCAGGGGGGCCGGCTTTCTTT. Translated: CASSPGGPAFF.

The chain combines TRBV27 with TRBJ2-7; tentatively, D is TRBD2 (6 bases). The CDR3 contains 14 residues. Trimming shortened V by 2 bases and J by 3 bases, and 11 bases separated the two germline ends. Germline CDR1 and CDR2: MNHEY and SMNVEV (reference sequence). The CDR3 DNA follows: TGTGCCAGCAGTTTAATCGGGGGAAGCTACGAGCAGTACTTC. Residues: CASSLIGGSYEQYF.

V gene TRBV11-2 combines with J gene TRBJ2-7; D is possibly TRBD1 (6 bases). The CDR3 runs 16 residues. Germline V gene sequence: CDR1 SGHAT, CDR2 FQNNGV. Trimming left V 4 bases short and J 1 base short, with 17 bases between. The CDR3, as DNA: TGTGCCAGCAGCTCGTATGACAGGATACTATCCTACGAGCAGTACTTC. It yields the protein CASSSYDRILSYEQYF.

The chain is built from TRBV5-4 and TRBJ2-3; D tentatively reads TRBD1 or TRBD2 (6 bases each). The V gene's germline CDR1 is SGHNT and CDR2 YYREEE (reference sequence). V was clipped by 2 bases and J by 3 bases, with 10 bases between them. The CDR3 is made up of 14 amino acids. The CDR3 bases are TGTGCCAGCAGCTTCGGGGGCGTAACAGATACGCAGTATTTT. It specifies CASSFGGVTDTQYF.

V usage is TRBV9 and J usage is TRBJ1-3, with TRBD1 matching 7 bases. CDR3 size: 15 residues. Germline lookup yields CDR1 SGDLS and CDR2 YYNGEE. V lost 0 bases, J lost 8 bases, and 8 bases stayed unmatched. CDR3 sequence (DNA): TGTGCCAGCAGCGTAGCTGGAAGGGGGCAGGACACCATATATTTT. Protein: CASSVAGRGQDTIYF.

This clone was counted once. V gene TRBV7-2 combines with J gene TRBJ2-5, with D perhaps matching TRBD1 or TRBD2 (5 bases each). The CDR3 has 15 residues. Germline V gives CDR1 SGHTA, CDR2 FQGNSA. V gave up 6 bases and J gave up 0 bases, with 14 bases separating them. The CDR3 is CASSTRWGYQETQYF. The CDR3 nucleotides read TGTGCCAGCAGTACGAGGTGGGGGTACCAAGAGACCCAGTACTTC. The full variable domain, with the rest looked up from reference TRBV7-2 and TRBJ2-5, is GAGVSQSPSNKVTEKGKDVELRCDPISGHTALYWYRQSLGQGLEFLIYFQGNSAPDKSGLPSDRFSAERTGGSVSTLTIQRTQQEDSAVYLCASSTRWGYQETQYFGPGTRLLVL.

This rearrangement joins TRBV7-9 to TRBJ2-1; 12 nucleotides agree with TRBD1. The germline gives CDR1 SEHNR, CDR2 FQNEAQ (reference sequence). The junction had 3 bases not matched to a gene; V was cut back by 3 bases and J by 6 bases. The CDR3 runs 15 residues. CDR3 nucleotides: TGTGCCAGCAGCTTCTGGGGACAGGGGGCCAATGAGCAGTTCTTC. Translation gives CASSFWGQGANEQFF.

The chain joins TRBV15 to TRBJ2-1; tentatively, D is TRBD1 (5 bases). This CDR3 has 16 residues. The germline CDR1 and CDR2 sequences are LNHNV and YYDKDF (reference sequence). Trimming cost V 0 bases and J 0 bases, with 9 bases left between them. The CDR3 DNA sequence: TGTGCCACCAGCAGAGATCGGCAGGGCTCCTACAATGAGCAGTTCTTC. Its translation is CATSRDRQGSYNEQFF.

This rearrangement joins TRBV5-1 to TRBJ2-2; 9 nucleotides line up with TRBD2. Germline CDR1 SGHRS, CDR2 YFSETQ. The CDR3 loop spans 16 amino acids. With V trimmed by 6 bases and J by 5 bases, 11 bases remained unmatched. The CDR3: CASNLRAGGGTGELFF. CDR3 DNA: TGCGCCAGCAACCTTAGAGCGGGAGGTGGAACCGGGGAGCTGTTTTTT.

The rearrangement uses TRBV5-1 and TRBJ1-1; D unclear. This CDR3 comprises 15 residues. CDR1 is SGHRS and CDR2 is YFSETQ in the germline V gene. V lost 1 base to trimming and J lost 1 base, with 11 bases between them. CDR3 amino acids: CASSLPRRTNTEAFF. DNA for the CDR3: TGCGCCAGCAGCTTGCCCAGGCGCACGAACACTGAAGCTTTCTTT. Together with reference TRBV5-1 and TRBJ1-1, the CDR3 gives the full variable domain: KAGVTQTPRYLIKTRGQQVTLSCSPISGHRSVSWYQQTPGQGLQFLFEYFSETQRNKGNFPGRFSGRQFSNSRSEMNVSTLELGDSALYLCASSLPRRTNTEAFFGQGTRLTVV.

The V call is TRBV6-1, the J call TRBJ1-2; no firm D call. Trimming pared 1 base from V and 12 bases from J, leaving 15 bases between. There are 13 residues in the CDR3. The germline CDR1 and CDR2 sequences are MNHNS and SASEGT. CDR3 loop: CASSEGVGNVDTF. DNA of the CDR3: TGTGCCAGCAGTGAAGGGGTGGGGAACGTAGACACCTTC.

The rearrangement joins TRBV5-8 to TRBJ2-1, with 8 bases identical to TRBD1. The CDR3 is 20 amino acids. The V gene end was trimmed by 2 bases and the J gene end by 3 bases; junction bases not matched to a gene: 19. CDR1 is SGHTS and CDR2 is YDEGEE in the germline V gene. CDR3 in DNA: TGTGCCAGCAGCTTTGAGATCGGGACAGGATTTTCCTTGAACTACAATGAGCAGTTCTTC. Translating gives CASSFEIGTGFSLNYNEQFF.

The DNA of the CDR3 is TGCAGCGTTGAAGGCACAACCTGGGCCTCAAGCTCCTACAATGAGCAGTTCTTC. This sequence encodes CSVEGTTWASSSYNEQFF. The chain uses TRBV29-1 and TRBJ2-1; D not resolved. This CDR3 has 18 amino acids. Germline lookup yields CDR1 SQVTM and CDR2 ANQGSEA. Trimming pared 1 base from V and 0 bases from J, leaving 19 bases between.

The chain employs TRBV4-3 and TRBJ2-3, with D perhaps matching TRBD1 or TRBD2 (7 bases each). CDR3 length equals 20 residues. Germline V gene lookup returns CDR1 LGHNA and CDR2 YSLEER. Deletions cut 7 bases from V and 10 bases from J, with 39 bases between. This chain's CDR3 is CASNNVGDPGGGLASGSQYF. CDR3 sequence (DNA): TGCGCCAGCAACAACGTCGGGGATCCAGGGGGGGGCTTAGCGAGTGGGTCGCAGTATTTT.

The genes are TRBV5-4 and TRBJ2-7; unclear D gene. Looked up from germline, CDR1 is SGHNT and CDR2 is YYREEE (reference sequence). V lost 8 bases and J 2 bases, leaving 8 bases between the germline ends. CDR3 length equals 11 residues. CDR3 coding DNA: TGTGCCAGGACAATCCCCTACGAGCAGTACTTC. Translated: CARTIPYEQYF.